The 18 T cell receptor beta chains below come from one sample, sequenced in a study of vaccination and CD4 T cells after COVID-19. Treatment of the sample: approximately 9-day PBMC culture with coronavirus spike peptide pools or control peptides (ViraFEST assay). Once obtained from cultured CD4+ T cells, the DNA was sequenced using the Oncomine TCR Beta short-read assay. TCRdb reprocessed the PCR reads via MiXCR and lists one record per CDR3 protein. The table shows some 14,000 distinct CDR3 sequences, with roughly half occurring only once. Their antigens are not known. Sequenced sample: CD4+ T cells from blood, cultured in vitro. The receptors stem from a human donor who had recovered from COVID-19.

The V call is TRBV27, the J call TRBJ2-1; D unclear. Germline loops: CDR1 MNHEY, CDR2 SMNVEV (reference sequence). The CDR3 is 16 residues long. Trimming pared 7 bases from V and 0 bases from J, leaving 16 bases between. CDR3 amino acids: CASTVSVRSSYNEQFF. The CDR3 region has the DNA TGTGCCAGCACCGTGAGCGTCCGAAGCTCCTACAATGAGCAGTTCTTC.

This clonotype appeared a few times. The V call is TRBV21-1, the J call TRBJ2-1; the D segment call TRBD1 is taken from the table without a DNA check. TRBV21-1 is recorded as a pseudogene. This CDR3 has 14 amino acids. The CDR3 here is CASSKGGRGDEQFF. CDR3 DNA sequence: TGTGCCAGCAGCAAAGGGGGCAGAGGCGATGAGCAGTTCTTC.

The sample holds one count of this clonotype. This chain uses TRBV20-1 with TRBJ2-4; 10 bases align to TRBD2. With V trimmed by 0 bases and J by 0 bases, 2 bases remained unmatched. Germline CDR1 is DFQATT and CDR2 is SNEGSKA (reference sequence). The CDR3 covers 16 residues. This CDR3 reads CSARDLAGVAKNIQYF. As DNA, the CDR3 is TGCAGTGCTAGAGATCTAGCGGGAGTAGCCAAAAACATTCAGTACTTC.

The chain is built from TRBV27 and TRBJ2-1; D possibly matches TRBD1 or TRBD2 (5 bases each). Trimming left V 8 bases short and J 3 bases short, with 11 bases between. The CDR3 extends over 13 amino acids. Germline V gives CDR1 MNHEY, CDR2 SMNVEV (reference sequence). DNA for the CDR3: TGTGCCAGCCGGGACCCTAACTACAATGAGCAGTTCTTC. Its translation: CASRDPNYNEQFF.

The chain uses TRBV27 and TRBJ1-2; possibly TRBD1 for D (6 bases). V lost 5 bases to trimming and J lost 5 bases, with 15 bases between them. The CDR3 spans 14 residues. Germline V CDR1 and CDR2: MNHEY, SMNVEV (reference sequence). CDR3 region: CASSLQNTGYGYTF. CDR3 nucleotide sequence: TGTGCCAGCAGTCTCCAAAACACAGGGTATGGCTACACCTTC.

This clonotype came up a few times. The chain employs TRBV20-1 and TRBJ2-5; D ambiguous. V gave up 5 bases and J gave up 3 bases, with 7 bases separating them. In germline, CDR1 is DFQATT, CDR2 SNEGSKA (reference sequence). CDR3 length equals 11 residues. The CDR3 spells CSAAAEETQYF. As DNA, the CDR3 is TGCAGTGCTGCGGCAGAAGAGACCCAGTACTTC.

The chain links TRBV6-1 to TRBJ2-2; D is tentatively TRBD1 or TRBD2 (5 bases each). This CDR3 contains 15 residues. The V gene's germline CDR1 is MNHNS and CDR2 SASEGT. V lost 6 bases and J 3 bases, leaving 14 bases between the germline ends. The CDR3 sequence: CASRWDHTDTGELFF. Here the CDR3 DNA reads TGTGCCAGCAGGTGGGACCATACGGACACCGGGGAGCTGTTTTTT.

As DNA, the CDR3 is TGTGCCAGCAGTGAAGCGTCCAGGGTAGCCGTCCTGACTTTC. Protein: CASSEASRVAVLTF. The V and J genes are TRBV2 and TRBJ2-6, with D maybe TRBD1 (5 bases). V was shortened by 0 bases and J by 12 bases, with 12 bases between the two germline ends. CDR3 length equals 14 residues. Germline CDR1 and CDR2: SNHLY and FYNNEI.

This clonotype was counted a single time. The chain uses TRBV12-3 or TRBV12-4 and TRBJ1-4; tentatively, D is TRBD1 (6 bases). V shed 5 bases and J shed 7 bases, with 14 bases lying between them. The CDR3 is made up of 14 amino acids. Here the CDR3 reads CASSPRTAGEKLFF. The CDR3, as DNA: TGTGCCAGCAGTCCGAGGACAGCGGGTGAAAAACTGTTTTTT.

The chain employs TRBV11-2 and TRBJ2-4; D is unresolved. V lost 4 bases, J lost 1 base, and 11 bases lay in between. The germline CDR1 and CDR2 sequences are SGHAT and FQNNGV. The CDR3 sequence is 15 residues long. The CDR3 bases are TGTGCCAGCAGCTCGGGCCATGGCGCCAAAAACATTCAGTACTTC. Translating gives CASSSGHGAKNIQYF.

This clonotype was seen more than once but under ten times. The genes are TRBV20-1 and TRBJ2-3; TRBD2 might be the D (6 bases). The V gene lost 1 base and the J gene lost 7 bases, with 9 bases spanning the gap. The V gene's germline CDR1 is DFQATT and CDR2 SNEGSKA (reference sequence). The CDR3 spans 12 residues. In nucleotides, the CDR3 is TGCAGTGCTAGAGGGGGGGAATATACGCAGTATTTT. It is translated as CSARGGEYTQYF.

The rearrangement joins TRBV6-1 to TRBJ2-1; 10 nucleotides agree with TRBD2. This CDR3 spans 15 amino acids. CDR1 is MNHNS, CDR2 SASEGT, per germline. Trimming at V came to 4 bases and at J to 2 bases, leaving 2 bases not matched to a gene. CDR3 sequence reads: CASSVLAGAYNEQFF. The CDR3 DNA reads TGTGCCAGCAGTGTTCTAGCGGGAGCCTACAATGAGCAGTTCTTC.

In nucleotides, the CDR3 is TGCAGTGCCCTGTCCGTCGGAGGTAATGAAAAACTGTTTTTT. Translation gives CSALSVGGNEKLFF. The J gene is TRBJ1-4, the V gene TRBV20-1; D gene ambiguous. The CDR3 consists of 14 residues. V lost 6 bases and J lost 4, with 15 bases in between. Germline CDR1 is DFQATT and CDR2 is SNEGSKA (reference sequence).

Within the sample, this clonotype is medium-sized. This sequence joins TRBV24-1 and TRBJ1-2, with D possibly TRBD1 on 6 matching bases. This CDR3 comprises 14 residues. The V and J ends lost 5 bases and 5 bases respectively, with 14 bases between them. Germline V gives CDR1 KGHDR, CDR2 SFDVKD. The CDR3 nucleotides read TGTGCCACCAGTGGGAGGACAGTGGAGTATGGCTACACCTTC. It encodes CATSGRTVEYGYTF.

This chain links TRBV5-5 with TRBJ2-7, with no clear D. The CDR3 spans 14 residues. V shed 0 bases and J shed 0 bases, with 7 bases lying between them. The V gene's germline CDR1 is SGHKS and CDR2 YYEKEE (reference sequence). The chain's CDR3 is CASSLVGRSYEQYF. CDR3 bases: TGTGCCAGCAGCTTGGTCGGTCGCTCCTACGAGCAGTACTTC. Together with reference TRBV5-5 and TRBJ2-7, the CDR3 gives the full variable domain: DAGVTQSPTHLIKTRGQQVTLRCSPISGHKSVSWYQQVLGQGPQFIFQYYEKEERGRGNFPDRFSARQFPNYSSELNVNALLLGDSALYLCASSLVGRSYEQYFGPGTRLTVT.

The genes are TRBV12-3 or TRBV12-4 and TRBJ1-6; 7 nucleotides line up with TRBD1. The V and J ends lost 6 bases and 3 bases, in that order; junction bases with no gene match: 5. The CDR3 runs to 15 residues. The CDR3 DNA reads TGTGCCAGCAGAACTACAGGGGTCTATAATTCACCCCTCCACTTT. As protein: CASRTTGVYNSPLHF.

This clonotype was seen more than once but under ten times. The V call is TRBV25-1, the J call TRBJ2-1, with 8 bases identical to TRBD1. There are 15 residues in the CDR3. CDR1 is MGHDK, CDR2 SYGVNS, per germline. J gave up 2 bases and V 1 base, and 1 base lay outside the gene matches. In DNA form, the CDR3 reads TGTGCCAGCAGTGAATCAGGGGGCGCCTACAATGAGCAGTTCTTC. Translating gives CASSESGGAYNEQFF.

This clonotype was recorded once. This chain joins TRBV7-9 and TRBJ2-7, with unresolved D. Germline values: CDR1 SEHNR, CDR2 FQNEAQ (reference sequence). V lost 10 bases and J 2 bases, leaving 15 bases between the germline ends. The CDR3 spans 13 residues. CDR3 sequence: CATKRVITYEQYF. CDR3 bases: TGTGCCACAAAAAGGGTGATAACCTACGAGCAGTACTTC.